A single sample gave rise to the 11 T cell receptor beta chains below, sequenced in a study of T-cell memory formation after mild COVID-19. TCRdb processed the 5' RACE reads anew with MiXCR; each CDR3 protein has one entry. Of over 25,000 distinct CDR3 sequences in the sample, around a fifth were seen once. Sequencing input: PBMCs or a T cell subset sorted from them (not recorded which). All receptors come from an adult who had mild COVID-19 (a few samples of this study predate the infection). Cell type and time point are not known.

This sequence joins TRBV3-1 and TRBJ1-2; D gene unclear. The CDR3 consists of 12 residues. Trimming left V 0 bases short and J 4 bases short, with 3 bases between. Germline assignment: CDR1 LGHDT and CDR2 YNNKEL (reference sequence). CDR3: CASSQESYGYTF. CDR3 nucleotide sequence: TGTGCCAGCAGCCAAGAGAGCTATGGCTACACCTTC.

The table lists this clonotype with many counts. CDR3 nucleotide sequence: TGCGCCAGCAGCTCGGAGGGGTCCCGGAGCACTGAAGCTTTCTTT. Translated, it gives CASSSEGSRSTEAFF. The V call is TRBV5-1, the J call TRBJ1-1; TRBD1 might be the D (5 bases). The CDR3 length is 15 residues. CDR1 is SGHRS, CDR2 YFSETQ, per germline. Trimming left V 3 bases short and J 4 bases short, with 16 bases between.

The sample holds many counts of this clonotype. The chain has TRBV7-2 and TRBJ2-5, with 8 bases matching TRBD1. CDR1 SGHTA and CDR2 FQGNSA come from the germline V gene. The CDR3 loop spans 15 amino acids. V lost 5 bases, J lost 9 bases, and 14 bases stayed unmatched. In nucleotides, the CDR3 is TGTGCCAGCAGCCCGAGACAGGGGCAAGGGGCGGCCCAGTACTTC. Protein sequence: CASSPRQGQGAAQYF. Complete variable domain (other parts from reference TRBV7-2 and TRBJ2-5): GAGVSQSPSNKVTEKGKDVELRCDPISGHTALYWYRQSLGQGLEFLIYFQGNSAPDKSGLPSDRFSAERTGGSVSTLTIQRTQQEDSAVYLCASSPRQGQGAAQYFGPGTRLLVL.

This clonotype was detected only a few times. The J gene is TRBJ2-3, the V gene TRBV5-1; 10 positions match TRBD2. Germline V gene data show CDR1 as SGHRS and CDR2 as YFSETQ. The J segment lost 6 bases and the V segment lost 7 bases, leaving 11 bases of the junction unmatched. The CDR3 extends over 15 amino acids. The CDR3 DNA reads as TGCGCCAGCTGCCAGCTAGCGGGGGTTGGGGATACGCAGTATTTT. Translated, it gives CASCQLAGVGDTQYF. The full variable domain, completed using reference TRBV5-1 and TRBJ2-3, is KAGVTQTPRYLIKTRGQQVTLSCSPISGHRSVSWYQQTPGQGLQFLFEYFSETQRNKGNFPGRFSGRQFSNSRSEMNVSTLELGDSALYLCASCQLAGVGDTQYFGPGTRLTVL.

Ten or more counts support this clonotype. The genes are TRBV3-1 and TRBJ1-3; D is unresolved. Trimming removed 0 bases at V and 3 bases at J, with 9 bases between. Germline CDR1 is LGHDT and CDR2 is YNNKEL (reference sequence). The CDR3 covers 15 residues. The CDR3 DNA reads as TGTGCCAGCAGCCAAGAGTTTGGCCATGGAAACACCATATATTTT. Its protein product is CASSQEFGHGNTIYF.

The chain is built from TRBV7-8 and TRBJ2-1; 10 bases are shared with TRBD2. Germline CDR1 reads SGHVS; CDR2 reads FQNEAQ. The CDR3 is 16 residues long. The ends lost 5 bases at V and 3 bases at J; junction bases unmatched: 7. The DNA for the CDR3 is TGTGCCAGCAGCATCCGGCTAGCGGGGGTCTACAATGAGCAGTTCTTC. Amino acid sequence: CASSIRLAGVYNEQFF. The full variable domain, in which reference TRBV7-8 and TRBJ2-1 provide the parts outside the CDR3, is GAGVSQSPRYKVAKRGQDVALRCDPISGHVSLFWYQQALGQGPEFLTYFQNEAQLDKSGLPSDRFFAERPEGSVSTLKIQRTQQEDSAVYLCASSIRLAGVYNEQFFGPGTRLTVL.

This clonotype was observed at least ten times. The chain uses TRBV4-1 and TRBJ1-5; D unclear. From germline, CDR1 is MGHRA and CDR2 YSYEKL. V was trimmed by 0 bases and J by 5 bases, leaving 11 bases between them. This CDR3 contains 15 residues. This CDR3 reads CASSQEWTTDQPQHF. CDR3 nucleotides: TGCGCCAGCAGCCAAGAATGGACGACGGATCAGCCCCAGCATTTT.

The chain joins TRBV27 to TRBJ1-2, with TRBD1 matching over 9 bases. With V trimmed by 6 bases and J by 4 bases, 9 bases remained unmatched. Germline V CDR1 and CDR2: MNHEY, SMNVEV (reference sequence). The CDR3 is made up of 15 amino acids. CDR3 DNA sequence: TGTGCCAGCAGACCCGGGACAGGGCTGGTCTATGGCTACACCTTC. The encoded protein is CASRPGTGLVYGYTF.

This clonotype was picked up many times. CDR3 bases: TGTGCCAGCAGCTTCGAACAGGGGGCGGGGGAGACCCAGTACTTC. It is translated as CASSFEQGAGETQYF. The rearrangement joins TRBV5-5 to TRBJ2-5; 9 bases map to TRBD1. The germline gives CDR1 SGHKS, CDR2 YYEKEE (reference sequence). The CDR3 consists of 15 residues. Trimming took 2 bases from V and 5 from J; bases not matched to a gene: 7.

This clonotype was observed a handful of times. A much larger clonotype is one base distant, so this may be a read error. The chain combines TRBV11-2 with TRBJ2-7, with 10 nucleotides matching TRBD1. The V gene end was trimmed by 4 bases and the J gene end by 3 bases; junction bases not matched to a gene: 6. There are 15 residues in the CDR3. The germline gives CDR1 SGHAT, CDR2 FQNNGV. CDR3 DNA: TGTGCCAGCAGCTCGACAGGGGGCGACATCTACGAGCAGTACTTC. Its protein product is CASSSTGGDIYEQYF.

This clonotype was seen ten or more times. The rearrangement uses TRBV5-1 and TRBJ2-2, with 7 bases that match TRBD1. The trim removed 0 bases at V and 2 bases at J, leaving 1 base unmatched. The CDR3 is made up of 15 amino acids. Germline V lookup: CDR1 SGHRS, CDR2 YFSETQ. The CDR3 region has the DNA TGCGCCAGCAGCTTGGACAGGGGTAACACCGGGGAGCTGTTTTTT. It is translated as CASSLDRGNTGELFF.